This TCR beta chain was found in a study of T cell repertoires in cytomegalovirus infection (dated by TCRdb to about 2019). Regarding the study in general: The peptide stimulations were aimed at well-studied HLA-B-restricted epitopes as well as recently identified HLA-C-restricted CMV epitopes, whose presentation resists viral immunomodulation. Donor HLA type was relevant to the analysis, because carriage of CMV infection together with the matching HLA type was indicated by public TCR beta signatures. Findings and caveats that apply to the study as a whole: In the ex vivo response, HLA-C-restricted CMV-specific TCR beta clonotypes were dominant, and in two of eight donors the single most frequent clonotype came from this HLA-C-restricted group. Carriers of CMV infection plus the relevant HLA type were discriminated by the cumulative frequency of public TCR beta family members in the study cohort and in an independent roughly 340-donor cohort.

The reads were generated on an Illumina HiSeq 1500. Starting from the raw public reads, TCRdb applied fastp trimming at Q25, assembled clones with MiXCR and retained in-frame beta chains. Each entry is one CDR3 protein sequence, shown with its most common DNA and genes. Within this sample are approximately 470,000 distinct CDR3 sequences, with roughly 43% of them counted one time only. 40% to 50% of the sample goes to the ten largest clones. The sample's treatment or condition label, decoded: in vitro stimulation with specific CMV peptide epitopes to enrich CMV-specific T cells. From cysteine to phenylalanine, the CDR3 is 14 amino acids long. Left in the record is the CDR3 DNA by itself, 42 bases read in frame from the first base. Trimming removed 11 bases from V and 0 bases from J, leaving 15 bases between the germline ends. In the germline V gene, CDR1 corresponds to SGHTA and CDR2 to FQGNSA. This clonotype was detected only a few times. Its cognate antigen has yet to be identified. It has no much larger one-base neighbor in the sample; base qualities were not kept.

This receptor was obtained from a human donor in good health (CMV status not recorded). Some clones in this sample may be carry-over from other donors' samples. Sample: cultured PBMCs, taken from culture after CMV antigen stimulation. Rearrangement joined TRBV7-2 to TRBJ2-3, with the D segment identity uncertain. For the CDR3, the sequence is CAASAGFSTDTQYF. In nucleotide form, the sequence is TGTGCCGCCTCTGCCGGGTTTAGCACAGATACGCAGTATTTT. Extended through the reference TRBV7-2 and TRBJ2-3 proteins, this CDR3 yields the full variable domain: GAGVSQSPSNKVTEKGKDVELRCDPISGHTALYWYRQSLGQGLEFLIYFQGNSAPDKSGLPSDRFSAERTGGSVSTLTIQRTQQEDSAVYLCAASAGFSTDTQYFGPGTRLTVL.